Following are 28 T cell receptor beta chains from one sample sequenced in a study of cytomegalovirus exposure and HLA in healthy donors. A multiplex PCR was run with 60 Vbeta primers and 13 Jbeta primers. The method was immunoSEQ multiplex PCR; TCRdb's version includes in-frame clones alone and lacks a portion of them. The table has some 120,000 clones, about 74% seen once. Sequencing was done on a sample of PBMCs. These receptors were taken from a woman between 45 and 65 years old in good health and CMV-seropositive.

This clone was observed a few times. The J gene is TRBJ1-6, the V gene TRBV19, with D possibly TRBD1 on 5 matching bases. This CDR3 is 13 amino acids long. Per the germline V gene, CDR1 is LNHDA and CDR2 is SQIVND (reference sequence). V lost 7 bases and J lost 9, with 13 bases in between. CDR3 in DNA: TGTGCCAGTAAGGGGCTAGGGGCTTCACCCCTCCACTTT. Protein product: CASKGLGASPLHF.

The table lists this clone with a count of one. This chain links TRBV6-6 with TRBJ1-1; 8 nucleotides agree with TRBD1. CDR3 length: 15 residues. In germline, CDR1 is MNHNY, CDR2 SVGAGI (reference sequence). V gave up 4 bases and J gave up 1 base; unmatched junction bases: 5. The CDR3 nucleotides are TGTGCCAGCAGTTCCGGACAGGGACCGAACACTGAAGCTTTCTTT. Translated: CASSSGQGPNTEAFF.

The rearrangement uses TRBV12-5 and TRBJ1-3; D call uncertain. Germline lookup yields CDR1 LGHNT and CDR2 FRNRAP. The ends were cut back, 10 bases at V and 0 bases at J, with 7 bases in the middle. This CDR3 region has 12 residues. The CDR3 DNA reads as TGTGCTACCGGTAGCTCTGGAAACACCATATATTTT. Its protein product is CATGSSGNTIYF.

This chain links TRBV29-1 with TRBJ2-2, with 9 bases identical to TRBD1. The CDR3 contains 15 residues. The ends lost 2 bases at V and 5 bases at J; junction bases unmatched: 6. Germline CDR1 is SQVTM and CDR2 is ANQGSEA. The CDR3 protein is CSVEIGGQGTGELFF. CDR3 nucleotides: TGCAGCGTTGAAATTGGTGGACAGGGGACCGGGGAGCTGTTTTTT.

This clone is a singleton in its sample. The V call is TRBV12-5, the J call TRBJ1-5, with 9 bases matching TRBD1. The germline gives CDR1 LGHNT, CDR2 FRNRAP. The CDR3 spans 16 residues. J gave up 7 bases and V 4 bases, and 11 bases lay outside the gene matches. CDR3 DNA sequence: TGTGCTAGTGGTTCGCTCCGGACAGGGGTGCGGCAGCCCCAGCATTTT. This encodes CASGSLRTGVRQPQHF.

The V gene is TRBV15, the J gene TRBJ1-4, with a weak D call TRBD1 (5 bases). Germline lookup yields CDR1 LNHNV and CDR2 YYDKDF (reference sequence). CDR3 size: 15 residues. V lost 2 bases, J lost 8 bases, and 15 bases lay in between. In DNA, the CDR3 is TGTGCCACCAGCAGACCGACAGACTCGTACGAAAAACTGTTTTTT. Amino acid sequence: CATSRPTDSYEKLFF.

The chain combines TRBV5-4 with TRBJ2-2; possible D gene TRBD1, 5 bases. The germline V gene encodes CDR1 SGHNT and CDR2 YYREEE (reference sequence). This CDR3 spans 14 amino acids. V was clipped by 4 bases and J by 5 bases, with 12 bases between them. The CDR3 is CASSTLQGTGELFF. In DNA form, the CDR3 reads TGTGCCAGCAGCACTCTCCAGGGAACCGGGGAGCTGTTTTTT.

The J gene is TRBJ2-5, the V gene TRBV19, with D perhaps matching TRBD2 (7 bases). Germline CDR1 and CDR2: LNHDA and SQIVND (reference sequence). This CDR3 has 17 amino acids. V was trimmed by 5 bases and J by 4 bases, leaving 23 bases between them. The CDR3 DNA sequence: TGTGCCAGTAGTCCAGGGGTGAGGGGGGGCCTTGGAGAGACCCAGTACTTC. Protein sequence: CASSPGVRGGLGETQYF.

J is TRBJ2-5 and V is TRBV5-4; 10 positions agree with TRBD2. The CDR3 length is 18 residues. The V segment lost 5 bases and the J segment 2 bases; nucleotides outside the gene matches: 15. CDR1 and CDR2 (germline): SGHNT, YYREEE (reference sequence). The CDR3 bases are TGTGCCAGCAGGAAAGCGGGGGGGGGTTTTGGGGTACAAGAGACCCAGTACTTC. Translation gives CASRKAGGGFGVQETQYF.

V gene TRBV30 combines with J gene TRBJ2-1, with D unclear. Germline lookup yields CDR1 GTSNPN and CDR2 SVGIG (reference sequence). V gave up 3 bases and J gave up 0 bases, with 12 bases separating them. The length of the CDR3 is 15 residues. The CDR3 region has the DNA TGTGCCTGGAGAGAAGCCGTAAGCTCCTACAATGAGCAGTTCTTC. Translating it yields CAWREAVSSYNEQFF.

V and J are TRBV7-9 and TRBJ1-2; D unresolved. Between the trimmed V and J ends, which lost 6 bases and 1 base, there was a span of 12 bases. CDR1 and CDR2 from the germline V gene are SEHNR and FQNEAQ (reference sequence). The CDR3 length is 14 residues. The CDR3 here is CASRADGLNYGYTF. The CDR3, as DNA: TGTGCCAGCAGGGCTGACGGACTTAACTATGGCTACACCTTC. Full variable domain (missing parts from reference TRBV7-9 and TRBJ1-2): DTGVSQNPRHKITKRGQNVTFRCDPISEHNRLYWYRQTLGQGPEFLTYFQNEAQLEKSRLLSDRFSAERPKGSFSTLEIQRTEQGDSAMYLCASRADGLNYGYTFGSGTRLTVV.

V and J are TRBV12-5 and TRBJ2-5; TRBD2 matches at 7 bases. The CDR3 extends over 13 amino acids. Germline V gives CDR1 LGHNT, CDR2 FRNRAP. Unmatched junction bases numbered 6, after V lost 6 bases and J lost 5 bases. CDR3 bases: TGTGCTAGTGGGGGCGGGGGACCGGAGACCCAGTACTTC. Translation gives CASGGGGPETQYF.

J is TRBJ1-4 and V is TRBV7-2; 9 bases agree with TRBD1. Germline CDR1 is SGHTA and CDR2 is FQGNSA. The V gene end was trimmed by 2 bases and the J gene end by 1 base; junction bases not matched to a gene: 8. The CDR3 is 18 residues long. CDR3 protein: CASSLTGDRVVTNEKLFF. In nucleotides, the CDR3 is TGTGCCAGCAGCTTAACTGGGGACAGGGTGGTAACTAATGAAAAACTGTTTTTT.

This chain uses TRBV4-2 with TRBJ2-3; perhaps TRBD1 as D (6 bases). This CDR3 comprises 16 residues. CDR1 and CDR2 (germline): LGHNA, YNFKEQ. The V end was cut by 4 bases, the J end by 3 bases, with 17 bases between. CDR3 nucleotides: TGTGCCAGCAGCCTGGGCACAGGGAGTAGGACAGATACGCAGTATTTT. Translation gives CASSLGTGSRTDTQYF.

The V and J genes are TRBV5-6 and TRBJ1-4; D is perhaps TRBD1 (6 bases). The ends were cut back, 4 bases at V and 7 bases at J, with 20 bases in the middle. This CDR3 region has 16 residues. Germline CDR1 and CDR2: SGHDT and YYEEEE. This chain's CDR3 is CASSKLQGSVGEKLFF. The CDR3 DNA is TGTGCCAGCAGCAAACTGCAGGGGAGTGTGGGTGAAAAACTGTTTTTT.

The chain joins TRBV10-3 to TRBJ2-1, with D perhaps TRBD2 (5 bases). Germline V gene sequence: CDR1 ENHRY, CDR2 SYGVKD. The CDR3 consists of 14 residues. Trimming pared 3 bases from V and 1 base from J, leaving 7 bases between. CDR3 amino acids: CAISERGSYNEQFF. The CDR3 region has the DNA TGTGCCATCAGTGAACGGGGTTCCTACAATGAGCAGTTCTTC.

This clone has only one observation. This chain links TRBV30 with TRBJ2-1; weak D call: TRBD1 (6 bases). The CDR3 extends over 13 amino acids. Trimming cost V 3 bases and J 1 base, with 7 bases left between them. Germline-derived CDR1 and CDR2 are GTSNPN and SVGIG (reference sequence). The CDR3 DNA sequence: TGTGCCTGGAGCCAGGGGTCCTACAATGAGCAGTTCTTC. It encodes CAWSQGSYNEQFF. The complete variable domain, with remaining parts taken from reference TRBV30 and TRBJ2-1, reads SQTIHQWPATLVQPVGSPLSLECTVEGTSNPNLYWYRQAAGRGLQLLFYSVGIGQISSEVPQNLSASRPQDRQFILSSKKLLLSDSGFYLCAWSQGSYNEQFFGPGTRLTVL.

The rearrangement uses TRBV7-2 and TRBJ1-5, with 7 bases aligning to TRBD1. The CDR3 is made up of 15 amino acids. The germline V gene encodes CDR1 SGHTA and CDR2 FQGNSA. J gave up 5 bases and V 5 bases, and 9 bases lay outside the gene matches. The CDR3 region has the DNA TGTGCCAGCAGCCCGACAGGGATTGAGGATCAGCCCCAGCATTTT. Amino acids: CASSPTGIEDQPQHF.

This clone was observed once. Here the CDR3 reads CASSFTSEQFF. The CDR3 region has the DNA TGTGCCAGCAGCTTCACGAGCGAGCAGTTCTTC. The genes are TRBV5-4 and TRBJ2-1; no clear D. Germline V gene sequence: CDR1 SGHNT, CDR2 YYREEE (reference sequence). The V and J ends lost 2 bases and 10 bases respectively, with 7 bases between them. The CDR3 is 11 residues long.

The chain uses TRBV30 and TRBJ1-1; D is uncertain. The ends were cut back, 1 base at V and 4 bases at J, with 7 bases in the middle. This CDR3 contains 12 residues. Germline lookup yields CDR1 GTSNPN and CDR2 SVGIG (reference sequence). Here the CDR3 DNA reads TGTGCCTGGAGTGGCGGAGGCACTGAAGCTTTCTTT. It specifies CAWSGGGTEAFF.

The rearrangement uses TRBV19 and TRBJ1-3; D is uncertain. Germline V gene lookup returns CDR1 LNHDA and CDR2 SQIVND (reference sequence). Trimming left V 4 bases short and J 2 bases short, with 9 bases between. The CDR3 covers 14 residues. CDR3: CASSSRRPGNTIYF. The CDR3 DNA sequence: TGTGCCAGTAGTAGCAGGAGGCCTGGAAACACCATATATTTT.

This CDR3 reads CASSLDAQGGAFF. CDR3 bases: TGTGCCAGCAGCTTAGATGCCCAGGGGGGAGCTTTCTTT. The chain couples TRBV11-3 to TRBJ1-1; 7 positions match TRBD1. V lost 0 bases and J lost 10; bases outside the gene matches: 5. The CDR3 is 13 amino acids. Germline CDR1 and CDR2: SGHNT and YENEEA.

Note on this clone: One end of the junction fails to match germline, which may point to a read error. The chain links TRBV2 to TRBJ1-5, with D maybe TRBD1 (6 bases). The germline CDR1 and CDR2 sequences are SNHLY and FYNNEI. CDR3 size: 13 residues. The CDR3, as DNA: TGCGCCAGCGTAACAGGGCACAATCAGCCCCAGCATTTT. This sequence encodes CASVTGHNQPQHF.

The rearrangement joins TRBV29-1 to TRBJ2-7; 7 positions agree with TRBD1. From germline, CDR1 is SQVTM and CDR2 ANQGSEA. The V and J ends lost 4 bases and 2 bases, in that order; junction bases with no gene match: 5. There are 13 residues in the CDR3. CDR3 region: CSVALGQTYEQYF. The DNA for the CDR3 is TGCAGCGTTGCCCTGGGACAGACCTACGAGCAGTACTTC.

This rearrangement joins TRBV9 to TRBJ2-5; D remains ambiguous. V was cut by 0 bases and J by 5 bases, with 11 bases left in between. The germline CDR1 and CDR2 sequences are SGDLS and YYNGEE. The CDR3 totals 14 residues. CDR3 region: CASSVDTWSETQYF. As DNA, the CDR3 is TGTGCCAGCAGCGTAGATACCTGGAGTGAGACCCAGTACTTC.

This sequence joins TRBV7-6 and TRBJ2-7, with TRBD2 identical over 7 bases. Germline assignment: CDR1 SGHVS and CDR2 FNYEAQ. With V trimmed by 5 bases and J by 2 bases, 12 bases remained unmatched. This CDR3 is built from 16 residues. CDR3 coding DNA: TGTGCCAGCAGCCCCCTCGCGGGAGCGGAGGCCTACGAGCAGTACTTC. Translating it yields CASSPLAGAEAYEQYF.

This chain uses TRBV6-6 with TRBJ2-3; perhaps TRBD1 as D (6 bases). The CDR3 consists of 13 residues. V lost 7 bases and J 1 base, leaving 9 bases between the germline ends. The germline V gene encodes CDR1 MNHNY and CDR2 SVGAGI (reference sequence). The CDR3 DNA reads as TGTGCCAGCATCGAGGGGGGCACAGATACGCAGTATTTT. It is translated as CASIEGGTDTQYF.

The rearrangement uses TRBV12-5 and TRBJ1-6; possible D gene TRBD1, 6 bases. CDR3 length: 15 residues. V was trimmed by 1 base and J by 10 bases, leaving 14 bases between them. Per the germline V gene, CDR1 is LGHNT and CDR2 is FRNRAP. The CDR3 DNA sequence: TGTGCTAGTGGTTTGGATCCAGGGGCCGGCTCACCCCTCCACTTT. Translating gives CASGLDPGAGSPLHF.